One and the same sample provided the 8 T cell receptor beta chains below, sequenced in a study of STAT5B mutations in CD4+ large granular lymphocyte leukemia. The protocol was immunoSEQ multiplex PCR, while the TCRdb copy is restricted to in-frame clones and leaves out a portion. Here the sample spans over 30,000 clones, 76% being singletons. The material sequenced was CD4+ T cells from blood buffy coats. The source is a human donor in good health.

This chain links TRBV29-1 with TRBJ1-2, with a weak D call TRBD1 (5 bases). Germline CDR1 SQVTM, CDR2 ANQGSEA. The CDR3 loop spans 15 amino acids. V lost 0 bases to trimming and J lost 4 bases, with 15 bases between them. For the CDR3, the DNA is TGCAGCGTTGAAGAGGGTGCGGGACGGGTCTATGGCTACACCTTC. Translation: CSVEEGAGRVYGYTF.

The genes are TRBV18 and TRBJ2-1; the match to TRBD1 covers 7 bases. In germline, CDR1 is KGHSH, CDR2 LQKENI. With V trimmed by 3 bases and J by 4 bases, 18 bases remained unmatched. The CDR3 covers 19 residues. In DNA, the CDR3 is TGTGCCAGCTCACCGGGTTTGGGACAGCGCAGAGACCAATACAATGAGCAGTTCTTC. It is translated as CASSPGLGQRRDQYNEQFF.

This rearrangement joins TRBV15 to TRBJ2-1; the D gene is possibly TRBD2 (6 bases). Germline lookup yields CDR1 LNHNV and CDR2 YYDKDF (reference sequence). The CDR3 extends over 16 amino acids. V lost 4 bases and J lost 1, with 14 bases in between. DNA for the CDR3: TGTGCCACCAGCACGGCGGGACCTGCATCCTACAATGAGCAGTTCTTC. It specifies CATSTAGPASYNEQFF.

V gene TRBV15 combines with J gene TRBJ2-2, with 7 bases identical to TRBD2. V shed 0 bases, J shed 4 bases, and the junction held 5 bases outside the gene matches. The CDR3 sequence is 16 residues long. In germline, CDR1 is LNHNV, CDR2 YYDKDF (reference sequence). The CDR3 loop reads CATSREPSGRTGELFF. The CDR3 bases are TGTGCCACCAGCAGAGAGCCTAGCGGCCGCACCGGGGAGCTGTTTTTT.

The chain carries TRBV2 and TRBJ2-5; unclear D gene. The CDR3 length is 10 residues. Between the trimmed V and J ends, which lost 4 bases and 9 bases, there was a span of 6 bases. CDR1 and CDR2 from the germline V gene are SNHLY and FYNNEI. The CDR3 protein is CASSGQAQYF. The CDR3 region has the DNA TGTGCCAGCAGTGGGCAGGCCCAGTACTTC.

The chain is built from TRBV7-2 and TRBJ2-2; no definite D call. Trimming stripped 5 bases from V and 3 bases from J, with 4 bases between. CDR1 is SGHTA, CDR2 FQGNSA, per germline. The CDR3 loop spans 12 amino acids. The CDR3 bases are TGTGCCAGCAGCACACACACCGGGGAGCTGTTTTTT. Its protein product is CASSTHTGELFF.

The chain carries TRBV7-2 and TRBJ2-5, with a weak D call TRBD1 (6 bases). Trimming removed 1 base from V and 5 bases from J, with 11 bases in between. Germline V lookup: CDR1 SGHTA, CDR2 FQGNSA. The CDR3 has 14 amino acids. Here the CDR3 reads CASSLGGGRETQYF. Here the CDR3 DNA reads TGTGCCAGCAGCTTAGGAGGGGGTCGGGAGACCCAGTACTTC.

The gene calls are TRBV7-9 and TRBJ2-2, with 9 bases that match TRBD2. The CDR3 loop spans 18 amino acids. V lost 5 bases, J lost 3 bases, and 13 bases stayed unmatched. Germline values: CDR1 SEHNR, CDR2 FQNEAQ (reference sequence). The CDR3 loop reads CASSDRFSGSSDTGELFF. CDR3 in DNA: TGTGCCAGCAGCGATCGGTTTAGCGGGAGTTCGGACACCGGGGAGCTGTTTTTT.